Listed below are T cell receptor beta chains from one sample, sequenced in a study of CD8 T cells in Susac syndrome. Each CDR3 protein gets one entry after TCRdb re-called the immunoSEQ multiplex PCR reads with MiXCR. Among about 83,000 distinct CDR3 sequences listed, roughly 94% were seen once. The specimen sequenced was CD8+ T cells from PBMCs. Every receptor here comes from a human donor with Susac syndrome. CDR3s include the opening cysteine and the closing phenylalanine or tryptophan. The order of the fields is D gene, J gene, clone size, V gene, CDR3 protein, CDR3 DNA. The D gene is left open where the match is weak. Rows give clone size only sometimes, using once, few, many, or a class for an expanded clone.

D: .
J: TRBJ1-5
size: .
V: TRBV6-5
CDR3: CASSTGESQPQHF
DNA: TGTGCCAGCAGTACCGGGGAGAGTCAGCCCCAGCATTTT

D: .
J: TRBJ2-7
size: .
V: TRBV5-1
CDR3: CASSLAGTLDEQYF
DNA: TGCGCCAGCAGCTTGGCTGGGACTCTCGACGAGCAGTACTTC

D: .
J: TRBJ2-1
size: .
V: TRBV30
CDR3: CAWITGYNEQFF
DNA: TGTGCCTGGATCACAGGCTACAATGAGCAGTTCTTC

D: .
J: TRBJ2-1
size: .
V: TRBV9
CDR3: CASSAVDTYNEQFF
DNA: TGTGCCAGCAGCGCGGTGGACACCTACAATGAGCAGTTCTTC

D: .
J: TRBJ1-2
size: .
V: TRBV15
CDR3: CATSRDKGSAHGDGYTF
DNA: TGTGCCACCAGCAGAGATAAAGGATCAGCCCATGGTGATGGCTACACCTTC

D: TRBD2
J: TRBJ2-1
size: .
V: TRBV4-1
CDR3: CASSQDLALAGYNEQFF
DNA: TGCGCCAGCAGCCAAGATTTAGCCCTAGCGGGGTACAATGAGCAGTTCTTC

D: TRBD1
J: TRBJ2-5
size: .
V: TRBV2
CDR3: CASRGTGEQETQYF
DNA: TGTGCCAGCAGGGGGACAGGGGAACAAGAGACCCAGTACTTC

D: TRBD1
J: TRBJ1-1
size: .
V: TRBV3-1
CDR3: CASSQGRGSTEAFF
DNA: TGTGCCAGCAGCCAAGGCAGGGGGAGCACTGAAGCTTTCTTT

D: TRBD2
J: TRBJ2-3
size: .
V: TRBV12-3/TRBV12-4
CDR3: CASSVLAELTDTQYF
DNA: TGTGCCAGCAGTGTCCTAGCGGAGCTTACAGATACGCAGTATTTT

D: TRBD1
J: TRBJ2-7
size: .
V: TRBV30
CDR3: CAWSEGQGASYEQYF
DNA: TGTGCCTGGAGTGAGGGACAGGGGGCCTCCTACGAGCAGTACTTC

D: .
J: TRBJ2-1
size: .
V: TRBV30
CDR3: CAWKGGAAEQFF
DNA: TGTGCCTGGAAGGGCGGAGCGGCTGAGCAGTTCTTC

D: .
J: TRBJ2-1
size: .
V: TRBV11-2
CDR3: CASSLGAAGEQFF
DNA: TGTGCCAGCAGCTTAGGGGCGGCTGGTGAGCAGTTCTTC

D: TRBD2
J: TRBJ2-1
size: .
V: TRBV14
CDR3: CASSQAWGLALNNEQFF
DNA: TGTGCCAGCAGCCAAGCCTGGGGACTAGCCTTAAACAATGAGCAGTTCTTC

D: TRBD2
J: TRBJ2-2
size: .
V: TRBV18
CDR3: CASSPPVAGRGNTGELFF
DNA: TGTGCCAGCTCACCACCGGTAGCGGGGCGCGGGAACACCGGGGAGCTGTTTTTT

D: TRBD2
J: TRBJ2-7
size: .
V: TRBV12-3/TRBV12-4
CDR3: CASSPTSDYEQYF
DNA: TGTGCCAGCAGTCCGACTAGCGACTACGAGCAGTACTTC

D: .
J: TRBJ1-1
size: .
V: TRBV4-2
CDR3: CASSQDGGRDTEAFF
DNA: TGTGCCAGCAGCCAAGATGGTGGCAGGGACACTGAAGCTTTCTTT

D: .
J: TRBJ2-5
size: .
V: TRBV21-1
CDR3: CASILPGTSGYQETQYF
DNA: TGTGCCAGCATACTCCCCGGGACTAGCGGGTATCAAGAGACCCAGTACTTC

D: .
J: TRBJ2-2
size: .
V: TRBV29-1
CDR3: CSVYHTGELFF
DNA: TGCAGCGTTTACCACACCGGGGAGCTGTTTTTT

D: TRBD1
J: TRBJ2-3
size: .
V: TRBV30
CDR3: CAWGGQGSADTQYF
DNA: TGTGCCTGGGGTGGACAGGGCTCGGCAGATACGCAGTATTTT

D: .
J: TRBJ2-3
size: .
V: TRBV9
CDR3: CASSEGTPTDTQYF
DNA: TGTGCCAGCAGCGAGGGGACTCCCACAGATACGCAGTATTTT

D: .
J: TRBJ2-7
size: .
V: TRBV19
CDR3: CASSPITSGEQYF
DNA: TGTGCCAGTAGTCCCATCACTAGTGGCGAGCAGTACTTC

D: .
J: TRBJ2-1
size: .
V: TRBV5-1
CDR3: CASSWGDPNEQFF
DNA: TGCGCCAGCAGTTGGGGGGACCCCAATGAGCAGTTCTTC

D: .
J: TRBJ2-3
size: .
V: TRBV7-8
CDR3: CASSLVVGTDTQYF
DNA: TGTGCCAGCAGCTTAGTAGTTGGCACAGATACGCAGTATTTT

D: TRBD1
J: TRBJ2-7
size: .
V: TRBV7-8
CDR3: CASSYSDRSSSYEQYF
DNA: TGTGCCAGCAGCTACTCGGACAGGTCGAGCTCCTACGAGCAGTACTTC

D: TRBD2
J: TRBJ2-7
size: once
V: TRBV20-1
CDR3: CSARDPSSGRWNEQYF
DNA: TGCAGTGCTAGAGACCCTAGTAGCGGGAGGTGGAACGAGCAGTACTTC

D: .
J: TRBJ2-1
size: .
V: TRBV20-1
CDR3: CSARAPTSLKFDEQFF
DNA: TGCAGTGCTAGAGCTCCGACTAGTCTTAAATTCGATGAGCAGTTCTTC

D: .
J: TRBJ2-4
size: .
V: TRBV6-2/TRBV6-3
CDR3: CASSYSGGNIQYF
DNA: TGTGCCAGCAGTTACTCCGGGGGAAACATTCAGTACTTC

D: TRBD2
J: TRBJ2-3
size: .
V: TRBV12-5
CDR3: CASGLGLASDTQYF
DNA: TGTGCTAGTGGTTTGGGACTAGCCTCAGATACGCAGTATTTT

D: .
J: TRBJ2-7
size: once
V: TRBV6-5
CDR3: CASSYGASREQYF
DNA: TGTGCCAGCAGTTACGGGGCTAGCAGGGAGCAGTACTTC

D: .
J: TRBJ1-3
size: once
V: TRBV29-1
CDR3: CSVEGLTGNTIYF
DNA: TGCAGCGTTGAAGGCCTGACTGGAAACACCATATATTTT

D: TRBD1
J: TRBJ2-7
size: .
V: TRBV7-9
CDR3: CATTSGQDPYEQYF
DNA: TGTGCCACGACCTCGGGACAGGACCCCTACGAGCAGTACTTC

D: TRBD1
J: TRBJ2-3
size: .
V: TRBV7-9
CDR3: CASSIRDRGQVTQYF
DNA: TGTGCCAGCAGCATCCGGGACAGGGGGCAGGTTACGCAGTATTTT

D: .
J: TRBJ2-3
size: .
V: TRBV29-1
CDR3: CSVEGGSGNSDTQYF
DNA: TGCAGCGTTGAAGGGGGTAGCGGCAACTCAGATACGCAGTATTTT

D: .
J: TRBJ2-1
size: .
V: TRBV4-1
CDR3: CASSQDLAPWNNEQFF
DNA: TGCGCCAGCAGCCAAGATCTAGCTCCCTGGAACAATGAGCAGTTCTTC

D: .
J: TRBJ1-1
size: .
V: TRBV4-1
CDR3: CASSQEGGNTEAFF
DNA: TGCGCCAGCAGCCAAGAAGGAGGGAACACTGAAGCTTTCTTT

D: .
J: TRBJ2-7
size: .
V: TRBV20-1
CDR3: CSASSGRSYEQYF
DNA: TGCAGTGCTAGTTCGGGGAGGAGCTACGAGCAGTACTTC

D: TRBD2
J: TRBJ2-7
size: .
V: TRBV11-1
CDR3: CASSLAWGLGYEQYF
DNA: TGTGCCAGCAGCTTAGCCTGGGGACTAGGGTACGAGCAGTACTTC

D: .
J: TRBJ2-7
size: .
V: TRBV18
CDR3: CASSRTGPYEQYF
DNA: TGTGCCAGCTCCCGGACCGGGCCCTACGAGCAGTACTTC

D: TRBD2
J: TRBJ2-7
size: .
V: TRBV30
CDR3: CACNGEGTYEQYF
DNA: TGTGCCTGCAACGGGGAGGGAACCTACGAGCAGTACTTC

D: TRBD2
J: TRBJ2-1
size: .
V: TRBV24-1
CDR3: CATSDRTSRDNEQFF
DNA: TGTGCCACCAGTGACCGGACTAGCAGGGACAATGAGCAGTTCTTC

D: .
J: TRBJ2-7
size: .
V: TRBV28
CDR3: CASSKQGWAYEQYF
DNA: TGTGCCAGCAGCAAACAGGGTTGGGCTTACGAGCAGTACTTC

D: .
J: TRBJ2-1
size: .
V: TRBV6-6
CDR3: CASSLMSYNEQFF
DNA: TGTGCCAGCAGTCTCATGTCCTACAATGAGCAGTTCTTC

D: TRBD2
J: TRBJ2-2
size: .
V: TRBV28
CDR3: CASKGLAVTGELFF
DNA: TGTGCCAGCAAAGGACTAGCGGTAACCGGGGAGCTGTTTTTT

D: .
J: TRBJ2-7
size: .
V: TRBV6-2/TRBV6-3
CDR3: CASLPYPGEKYF
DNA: TGTGCCAGCCTACCATATCCTGGAGAAAAGTACTTC

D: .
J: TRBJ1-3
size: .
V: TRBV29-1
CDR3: CSVEGTDAGNTIYF
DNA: TGCAGCGTAGAAGGGACCGACGCTGGAAACACCATATATTTT